This T cell receptor (beta chain) is drawn from a study of neurological immune-mediated disorders. The CDR3 consists of 14 residues. J was trimmed by 4 bases and V by 6 bases; bases with no gene match: 8. Per germline, CDR1 MNHEY and CDR2 SVGAGI. There are a few counts of this clonotype. The cDNA was synthesized by 5'RACE incorporating 10-nucleotide random UMIs. In TCRdb, the 5' RACE reads were re-called with MiXCR into one record per CDR3 protein. Counted here are about 55,000 distinct CDR3 sequences, over 3.5% occurring once; the ten biggest clones make up approximately 7.1%. The origin of this receptor is a man aged 55 to 69 with multiple sclerosis. This chain uses TRBV6-5 with TRBJ1-1, with 7 bases fitting TRBD1. Sequencing was carried out using PBMCs. The CDR3 sequence is CASRTTGVGTEAFF. The CDR3 nucleotides read TGTGCCAGCAGAACAACAGGGGTGGGCACTGAAGCTTTCTTT.